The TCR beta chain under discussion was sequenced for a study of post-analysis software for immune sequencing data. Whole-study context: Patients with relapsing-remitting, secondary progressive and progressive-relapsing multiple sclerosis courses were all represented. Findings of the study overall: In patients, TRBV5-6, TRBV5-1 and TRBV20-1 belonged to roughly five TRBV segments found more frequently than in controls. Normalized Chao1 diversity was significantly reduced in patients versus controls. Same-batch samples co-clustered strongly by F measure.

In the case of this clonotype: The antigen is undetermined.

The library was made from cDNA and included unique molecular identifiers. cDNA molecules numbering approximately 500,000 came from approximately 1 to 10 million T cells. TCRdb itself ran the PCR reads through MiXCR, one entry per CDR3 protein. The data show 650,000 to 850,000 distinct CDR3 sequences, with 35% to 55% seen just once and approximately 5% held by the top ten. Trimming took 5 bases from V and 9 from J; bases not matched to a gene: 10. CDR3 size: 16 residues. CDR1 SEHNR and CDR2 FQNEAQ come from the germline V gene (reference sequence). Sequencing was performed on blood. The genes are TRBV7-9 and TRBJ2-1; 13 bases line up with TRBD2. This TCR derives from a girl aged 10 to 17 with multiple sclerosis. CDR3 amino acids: CASSPRGLAGLGEQFF. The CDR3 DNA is TGTGCCAGCAGCCCCCGGGGACTAGCGGGATTGGGTGAGCAGTTCTTC.